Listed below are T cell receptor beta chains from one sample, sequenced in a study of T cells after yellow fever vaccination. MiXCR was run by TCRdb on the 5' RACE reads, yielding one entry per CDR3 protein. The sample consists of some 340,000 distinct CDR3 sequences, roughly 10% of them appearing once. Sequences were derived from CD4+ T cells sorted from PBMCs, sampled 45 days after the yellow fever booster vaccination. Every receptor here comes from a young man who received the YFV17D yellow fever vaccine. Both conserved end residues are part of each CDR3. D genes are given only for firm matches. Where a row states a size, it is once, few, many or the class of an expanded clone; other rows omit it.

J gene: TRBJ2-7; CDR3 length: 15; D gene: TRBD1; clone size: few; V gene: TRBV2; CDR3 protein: CASSESGTGSAEQYF; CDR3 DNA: TGTGCCAGCAGTGAAAGCGGGACAGGGTCCGCCGAGCAGTACTTC
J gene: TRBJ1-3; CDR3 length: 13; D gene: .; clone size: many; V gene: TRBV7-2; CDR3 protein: CASSPLAAGALDF; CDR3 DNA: TGTGCCAGCAGCCCGTTAGCGGCAGGGGCCTTAGATTTT
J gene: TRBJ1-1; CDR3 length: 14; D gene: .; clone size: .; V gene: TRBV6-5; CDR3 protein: CASTRNRDFPEAFF; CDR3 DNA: TGTGCCAGCACCCGAAACAGGGATTTCCCTGAAGCTTTCTTT
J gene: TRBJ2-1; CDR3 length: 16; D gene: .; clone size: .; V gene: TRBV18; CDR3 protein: CASSPPLGVSYNEQFF; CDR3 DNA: TGTGCCAGCTCACCACCGTTAGGGGTATCCTACAATGAGCAGTTCTTC
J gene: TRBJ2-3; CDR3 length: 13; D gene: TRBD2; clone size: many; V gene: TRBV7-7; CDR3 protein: CASSGTGGDTQYF; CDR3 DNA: TGTGCCAGCAGCGGTACGGGAGGGGATACGCAGTATTTT
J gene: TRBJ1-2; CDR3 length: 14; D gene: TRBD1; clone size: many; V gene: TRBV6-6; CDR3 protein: CASSYQTGVEGYTF; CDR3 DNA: TGTGCCAGCAGTTACCAAACAGGGGTTGAGGGCTACACCTTC
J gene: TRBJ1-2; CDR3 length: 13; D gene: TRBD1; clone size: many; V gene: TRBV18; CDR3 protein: CASSPGQGDGYTF; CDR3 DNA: TGTGCCAGCTCACCCGGACAGGGTGATGGCTACACCTTC
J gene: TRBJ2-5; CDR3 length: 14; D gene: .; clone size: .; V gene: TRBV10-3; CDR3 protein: CAISLSTGQETQYF; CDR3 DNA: TGTGCCATCAGCCTATCGACAGGACAAGAGACCCAGTACTTC
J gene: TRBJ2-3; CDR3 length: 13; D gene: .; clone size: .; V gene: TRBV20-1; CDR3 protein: CSAPRGQQDTQYF; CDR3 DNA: TGCAGTGCTCCCAGGGGCCAGCAGGATACGCAGTATTTT
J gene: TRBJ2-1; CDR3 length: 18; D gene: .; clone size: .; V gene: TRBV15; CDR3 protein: CATSRARTRDVTRDEQFF; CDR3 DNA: TGTGCCACCAGCAGAGCTAGGACCAGGGATGTGACACGGGATGAGCAGTTCTTC
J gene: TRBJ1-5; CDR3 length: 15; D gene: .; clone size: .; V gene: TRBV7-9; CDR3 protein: CASSLGQGGEMPQHF; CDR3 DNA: TGTGCCAGCAGCTTAGGTCAGGGTGGCGAGATGCCCCAGCATTTT
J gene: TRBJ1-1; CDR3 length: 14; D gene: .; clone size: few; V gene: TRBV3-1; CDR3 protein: CASSLYSSETEAFF; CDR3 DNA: TGTGCCAGCTCCTTATATTCTTCAGAGACTGAAGCTTTCTTT
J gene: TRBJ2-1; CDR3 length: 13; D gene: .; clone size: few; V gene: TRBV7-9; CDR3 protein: CASSSFDITEQFF; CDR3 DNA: TGTGCCAGCAGCTCGTTCGATATCACTGAGCAGTTCTTC
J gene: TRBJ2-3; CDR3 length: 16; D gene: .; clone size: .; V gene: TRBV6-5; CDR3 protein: CASSYSILADTNTQYF; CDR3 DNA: TGTGCCAGCAGTTACTCGATATTGGCGGATACGAATACGCAGTATTTT
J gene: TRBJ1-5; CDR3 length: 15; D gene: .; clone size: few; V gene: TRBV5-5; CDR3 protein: CASSPTVYSNQPQHF; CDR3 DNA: TGTGCCAGCAGCCCCACAGTTTATAGCAATCAGCCCCAGCATTTT
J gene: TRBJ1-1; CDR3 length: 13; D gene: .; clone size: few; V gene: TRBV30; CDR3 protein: CAWSRAGSGMAFF; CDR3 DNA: TGTGCCTGGAGTAGGGCAGGTTCTGGTATGGCTTTCTTT
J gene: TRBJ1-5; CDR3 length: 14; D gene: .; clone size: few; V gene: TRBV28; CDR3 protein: CASSRFRHNQPQHF; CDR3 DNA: TGTGCCAGCAGTCGGTTCCGACACAATCAGCCCCAGCATTTT
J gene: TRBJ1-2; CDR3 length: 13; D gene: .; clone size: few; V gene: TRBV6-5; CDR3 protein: CASSPGSWAGYTF; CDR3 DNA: TGTGCCAGCAGCCCGGGGTCCTGGGCTGGCTACACCTTC
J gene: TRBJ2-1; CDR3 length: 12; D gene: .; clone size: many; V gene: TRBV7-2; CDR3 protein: CASSSTVAKQFF; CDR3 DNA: TGTGCCAGCAGCTCGACAGTGGCAAAGCAGTTCTTC
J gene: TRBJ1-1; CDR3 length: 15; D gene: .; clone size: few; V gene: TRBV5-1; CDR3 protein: CASRPQGEENTEAFF; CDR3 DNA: TGCGCCAGTAGGCCCCAGGGAGAGGAGAACACTGAAGCTTTCTTT
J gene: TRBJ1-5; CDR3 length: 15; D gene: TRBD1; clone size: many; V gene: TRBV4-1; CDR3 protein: CASSQGTGSNQPQHF; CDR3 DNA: TGCGCCAGCAGCCAAGGGACAGGGTCCAATCAGCCCCAGCATTTT
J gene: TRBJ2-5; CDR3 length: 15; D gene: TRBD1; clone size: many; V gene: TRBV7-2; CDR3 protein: CASSLALGTGETQYF; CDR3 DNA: TGTGCCAGCAGCTTAGCGCTGGGGACAGGGGAGACCCAGTACTTC
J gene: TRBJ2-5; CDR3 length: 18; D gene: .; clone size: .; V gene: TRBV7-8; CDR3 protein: CASSYARRLAGRQETQYF; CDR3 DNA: TGTGCCAGCAGCTACGCCCGACGCCTGGCGGGGAGGCAAGAGACCCAGTACTTC
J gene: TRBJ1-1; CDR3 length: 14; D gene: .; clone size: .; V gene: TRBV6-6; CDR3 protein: CASSYSAGNHDAFF; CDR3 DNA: TGTGCCAGCAGTTACTCCGCCGGGAACCACGACGCTTTCTTT
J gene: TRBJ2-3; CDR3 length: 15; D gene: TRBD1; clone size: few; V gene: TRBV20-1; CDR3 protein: CSASRTGLSTDTQYF; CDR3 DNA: TGCAGTGCTAGTAGGACAGGGCTCAGCACAGATACGCAGTATTTT
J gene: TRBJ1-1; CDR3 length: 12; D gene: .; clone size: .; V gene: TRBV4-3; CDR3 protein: CASSQEAHRAFF; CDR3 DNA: TGCGCCAGCAGCCAAGAAGCACACAGGGCTTTCTTT
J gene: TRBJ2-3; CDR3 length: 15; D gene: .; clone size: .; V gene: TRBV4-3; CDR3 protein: CASSQDGYRADTQYF; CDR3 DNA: TGCGCCAGCAGCCAAGATGGGTACAGGGCCGATACGCAGTATTTT
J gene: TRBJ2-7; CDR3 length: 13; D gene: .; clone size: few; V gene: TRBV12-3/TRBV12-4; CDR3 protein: CASSGAPPLEQYF; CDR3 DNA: TGTGCCAGCTCGGGGGCGCCTCCGCTCGAGCAGTACTTC
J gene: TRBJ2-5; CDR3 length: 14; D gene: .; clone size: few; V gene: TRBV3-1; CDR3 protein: CASSPTMYQETQYF; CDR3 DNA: TGTGCCAGCAGCCCTACTATGTACCAAGAGACCCAGTACTTC
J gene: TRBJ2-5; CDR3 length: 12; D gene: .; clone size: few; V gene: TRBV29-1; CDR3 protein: CSVFGGGETQYF; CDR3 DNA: TGCAGCGTTTTCGGGGGTGGAGAGACCCAGTACTTC
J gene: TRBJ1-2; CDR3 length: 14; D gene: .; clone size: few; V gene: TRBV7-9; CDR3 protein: CASSLLSRLYGYTF; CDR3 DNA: TGTGCCAGCAGCTTATTAAGCCGGCTCTATGGCTACACCTTC
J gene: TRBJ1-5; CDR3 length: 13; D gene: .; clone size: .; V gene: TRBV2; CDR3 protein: CASRLGQYQPQHF; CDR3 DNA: TGTGCCAGCAGGTTAGGGCAGTATCAGCCCCAGCATTTT
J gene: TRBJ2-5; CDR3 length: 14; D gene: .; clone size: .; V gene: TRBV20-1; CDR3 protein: CSARRAPLQETQYF; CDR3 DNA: TGCAGTGCTAGGCGAGCGCCTCTCCAAGAGACCCAGTACTTC
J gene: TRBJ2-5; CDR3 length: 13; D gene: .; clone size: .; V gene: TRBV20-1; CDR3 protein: CSARITGWETQYF; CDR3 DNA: TGCAGTGCTAGAATAACGGGGTGGGAGACCCAGTACTTC
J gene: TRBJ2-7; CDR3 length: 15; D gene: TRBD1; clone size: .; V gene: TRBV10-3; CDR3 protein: CAISVRDRGHYEQYF; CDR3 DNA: TGTGCCATCAGTGTCCGGGACAGGGGGCACTACGAGCAGTACTTC
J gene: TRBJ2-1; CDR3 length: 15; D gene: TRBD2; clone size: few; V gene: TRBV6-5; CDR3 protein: CASRSLAGGYNEQFF; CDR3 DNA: TGTGCCAGCAGATCACTAGCGGGGGGGTACAATGAGCAGTTCTTC
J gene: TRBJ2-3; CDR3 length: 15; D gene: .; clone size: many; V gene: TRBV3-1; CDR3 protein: CASSQARASTDTQYF; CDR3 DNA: TGTGCCAGCAGCCAAGCGAGGGCTAGCACAGATACGCAGTATTTT
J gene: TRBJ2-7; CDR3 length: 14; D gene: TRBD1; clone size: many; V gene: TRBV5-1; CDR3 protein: CASSETDRVYEQYF; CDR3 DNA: TGCGCCAGCAGCGAGACCGACAGGGTCTACGAGCAGTACTTC
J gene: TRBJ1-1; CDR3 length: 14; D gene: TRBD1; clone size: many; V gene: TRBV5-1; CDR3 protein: CASSLQGGSTEAFF; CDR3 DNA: TGCGCCAGCAGCTTGCAGGGGGGCAGCACTGAAGCTTTCTTT
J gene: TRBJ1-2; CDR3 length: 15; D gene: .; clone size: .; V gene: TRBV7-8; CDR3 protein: CASSTQRGIRYGYTF; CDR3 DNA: TGTGCCAGCAGCACCCAAAGGGGTATCCGCTATGGCTACACCTTC
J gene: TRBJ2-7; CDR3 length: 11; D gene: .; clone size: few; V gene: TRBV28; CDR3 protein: CASSLQREQYF; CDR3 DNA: TGTGCCAGCAGTTTACAGCGCGAGCAGTACTTC
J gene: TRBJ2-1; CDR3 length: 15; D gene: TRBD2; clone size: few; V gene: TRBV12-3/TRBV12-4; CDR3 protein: CASSSRGGSYNEQFF; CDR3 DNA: TGTGCCAGCAGTTCTCGGGGGGGCAGCTACAATGAGCAGTTCTTC
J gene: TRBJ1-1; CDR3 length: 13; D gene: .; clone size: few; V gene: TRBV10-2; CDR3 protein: CASSEVGDTEAFF; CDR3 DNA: TGCGCCAGCAGTGAGGTGGGAGACACTGAAGCTTTCTTT
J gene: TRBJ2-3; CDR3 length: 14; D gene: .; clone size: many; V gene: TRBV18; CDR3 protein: CASSPPVRTDTQYF; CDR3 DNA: TGTGCCAGCTCACCACCGGTCCGCACAGATACGCAGTATTTT
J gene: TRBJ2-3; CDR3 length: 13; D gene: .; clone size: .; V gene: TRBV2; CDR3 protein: CASRRDITDTQYF; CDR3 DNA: TGTGCCAGCAGGAGGGACATCACAGATACGCAGTATTTT
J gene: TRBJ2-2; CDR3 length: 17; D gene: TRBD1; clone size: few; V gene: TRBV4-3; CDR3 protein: CASRSGTGTYDTGELFF; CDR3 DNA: TGCGCCAGCAGGTCCGGGACAGGGACATATGACACCGGGGAGCTGTTTTTT
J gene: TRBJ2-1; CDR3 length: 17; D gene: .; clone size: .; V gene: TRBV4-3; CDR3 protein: CASSQAPSQSSYNEQFF; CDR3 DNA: TGCGCCAGCAGCCAAGCCCCATCGCAGAGCTCCTACAATGAGCAGTTCTTC
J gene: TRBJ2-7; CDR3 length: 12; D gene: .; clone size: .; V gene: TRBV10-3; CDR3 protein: CAISRESHEQYF; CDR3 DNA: TGTGCCATCAGCCGGGAATCCCACGAGCAGTACTTC
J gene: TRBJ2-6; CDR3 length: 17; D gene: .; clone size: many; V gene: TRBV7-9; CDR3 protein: CASSPRTVYSGANVLTF; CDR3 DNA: TGTGCCAGCAGCCCCCGGACAGTCTACTCTGGGGCCAACGTCCTGACTTTC
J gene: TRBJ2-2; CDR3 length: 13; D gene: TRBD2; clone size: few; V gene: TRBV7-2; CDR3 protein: CAGGTSYTGELFF; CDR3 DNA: TGTGCCGGCGGGACTAGCTACACCGGGGAGCTGTTTTTT
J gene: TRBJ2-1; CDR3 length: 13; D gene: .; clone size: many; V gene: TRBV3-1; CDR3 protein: CASSQDTYNEQFF; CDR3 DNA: TGTGCCAGCAGCCAAGACACCTACAATGAGCAGTTCTTC
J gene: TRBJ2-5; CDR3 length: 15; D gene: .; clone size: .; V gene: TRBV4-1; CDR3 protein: CASSQPWMGAETQYF; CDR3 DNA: TGCGCCAGCAGCCAACCCTGGATGGGCGCGGAGACCCAGTACTTC
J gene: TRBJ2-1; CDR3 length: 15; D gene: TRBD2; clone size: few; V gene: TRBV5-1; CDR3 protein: CASSFSGVSYNEQFF; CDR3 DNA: TGCGCCAGCAGCTTTAGCGGGGTATCCTACAATGAGCAGTTCTTC
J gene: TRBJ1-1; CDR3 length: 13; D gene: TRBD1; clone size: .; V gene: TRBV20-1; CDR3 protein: CSARDQQGTEAFF; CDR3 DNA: TGCAGTGCTAGGGATCAACAGGGGACTGAAGCTTTCTTT
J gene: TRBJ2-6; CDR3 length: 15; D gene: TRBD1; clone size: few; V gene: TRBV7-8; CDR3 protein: CASSLAGGTASPLTF; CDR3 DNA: TGTGCCAGCAGCTTAGCCGGTGGGACAGCCTCCCCCCTGACTTTC
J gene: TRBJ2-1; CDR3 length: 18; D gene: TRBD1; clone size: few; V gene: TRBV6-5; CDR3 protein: CASSYPSGRDRVYNEQFF; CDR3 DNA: TGTGCCAGCAGTTACCCCTCCGGCCGGGACAGGGTGTACAATGAGCAGTTCTTC
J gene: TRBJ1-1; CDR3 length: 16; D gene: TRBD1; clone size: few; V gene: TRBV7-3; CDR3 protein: CASSLFPTGWNTEAFF; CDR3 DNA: TGTGCCAGCAGCTTATTCCCGACAGGGTGGAACACTGAAGCTTTCTTT
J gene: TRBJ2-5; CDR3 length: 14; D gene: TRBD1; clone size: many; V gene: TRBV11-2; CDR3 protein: CASSLVTGGETQYF; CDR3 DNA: TGTGCCAGCAGCTTAGTGACAGGGGGCGAGACCCAGTACTTC
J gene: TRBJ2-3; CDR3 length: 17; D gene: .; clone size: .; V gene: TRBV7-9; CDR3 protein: CASSLGPRDTSTDTQYF; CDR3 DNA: TGTGCCAGCAGCTTAGGCCCCCGGGACACCAGCACAGATACGCAGTATTTT
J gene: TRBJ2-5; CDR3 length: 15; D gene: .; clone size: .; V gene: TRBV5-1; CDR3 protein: CASSFGRGQQETQYF; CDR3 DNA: TGCGCCAGCAGCTTTGGCAGGGGACAACAAGAGACCCAGTACTTC